Detailed here is one T cell receptor beta chain. What it binds is not known. Germline V gives CDR1 MNHEY, CDR2 SVGAGI. CDR3 length: 15 amino acids. V was trimmed by 4 bases and J by 5 bases, leaving 16 bases between them. The sample is drawn from a study of CD8+ T cells in alopecia areata. Sequencing used cDNA as its template, made by extracting RNA and reverse transcribing it. Measured with immunoSEQ multiplex PCR; TCRdb has only the in-frame clones, and not every one. This table holds roughly 150,000 clones, 55% found once. Study-wide results and limits: Patients showed less clear TCR sequence sharing than mice, possibly partly because of HLA diversity.

This TCR came from a human donor in good health. The chain combines TRBV6-5 with TRBJ2-3, with a weak D call TRBD2 (7 bases). The specimen was CD4+ T cells sorted from blood. The CDR3 spells CASSWSRGPGDTQYF. The CDR3 bases are TGTGCCAGCAGTTGGTCGCGGGGGCCGGGAGATACGCAGTATTTT.